This is a list of T cell receptor beta chains from one sample in a study of blood T cell repertoires in COVID-19. Using immunoSEQ multiplex PCR, the repertoire was profiled, and TCRdb retains in-frame clones only, with some absent. The data hold 150,000 to 250,000 clones, with 80% to 90% observed a single time. The sample taken for sequencing was PBMCs or T cells enriched from blood (not recorded which). These receptors were obtained from a man in his forties who had recovered from COVID-19. Each CDR3 is given with its conserved first and last residue. The D gene is left open where the match is weak. Expanded clones get a size class; other rows say once, few or many, or leave the size out.

J gene | V gene | clone size | D gene | CDR3 DNA | CDR3 protein
TRBJ1-1 | TRBV30 | few | - | TGTGCCTGGAGTGCATTGGCCTTCAACACTGAAGCTTTCTTT | CAWSALAFNTEAFF
TRBJ2-7 | TRBV12-3/TRBV12-4 | - | - | TGTGCCAGCAGTTTAACCGAGGTGCAGTACTTC | CASSLTEVQYF
TRBJ2-5 | TRBV7-5 | - | - | TGTGCCAGAAGCCCAAGCGGGAGGGCGAAGACCCAGTACTTC | CARSPSGRAKTQYF
TRBJ1-1 | TRBV5-1 | few | - | TGCGCCAGCAGTCGAGTGAACACTGAAGCTTTCTTT | CASSRVNTEAFF
TRBJ2-1 | TRBV21-1 | - | - | TGTGCCAGCCTCCGTGCGGGAGGGCCGTACAATGAGCAGTTCTTC | CASLRAGGPYNEQFF
TRBJ1-2 | TRBV7-3 | - | - | TGTGCCAGCAGCTTACAGGGTTGGAATGGCTACACCTTC | CASSLQGWNGYTF
TRBJ2-1 | TRBV6-5 | - | - | TGTGCCAGCAGGCCCATGGGGGCGGGTGAGCAGTTCTTC | CASRPMGAGEQFF
TRBJ2-5 | TRBV18 | - | - | TGTGCCAGCTCACCACCGACAAGTGAACAGACCCAGTACTTC | CASSPPTSEQTQYF
TRBJ2-7 | TRBV6-2/TRBV6-3 | - | TRBD2 | TGTGCCAGCAGTGGACTAGCGGGAGCCTACGAGCAGTACTTC | CASSGLAGAYEQYF
TRBJ1-1 | TRBV28 | - | - | TGTGCCAGCAGCCAACCTTGGGGGGGCTTGAACACTGAAGCTTTCTTT | CASSQPWGGLNTEAFF
TRBJ2-2 | TRBV4-3 | - | - | TGCGCCAGCAGCCCCCTCCAACTAGGAGCCGGGGAGCTGTTTTTT | CASSPLQLGAGELFF
TRBJ2-3 | TRBV10-3 | - | TRBD2 | TGTGCCATCACTGTAGGGACTACTAGCACAGATACGCAGTATTTT | CAITVGTTSTDTQYF
TRBJ2-5 | TRBV29-1 | - | TRBD1 | TGCAGCGTTAGGACAGGTCGAGAGACCCAGTACTTC | CSVRTGRETQYF
TRBJ1-2 | TRBV5-1 | - | TRBD1 | TGCGCCAGCAGCTTGACTGGGACAGCCTATGGCTACACCTTC | CASSLTGTAYGYTF
TRBJ2-1 | TRBV7-2 | - | TRBD2 | TGTGCCAGCAGCTTAATCGGGACTAGCGCATACAATGAGCAGTTCTTC | CASSLIGTSAYNEQFF
TRBJ1-2 | TRBV28 | - | - | TGTGCCAGCAGTGGATCCACAGGAGAAGGGCTCTATGGCTACACCTTC | CASSGSTGEGLYGYTF
TRBJ1-2 | TRBV27 | - | - | TGTGCCAGCAGAATACAGGGTAGGATTAACTATGGCTACACCTTC | CASRIQGRINYGYTF
TRBJ2-1 | TRBV4-2 | - | - | TGTGCCAGCAGCCAAGTCCAGCGGACCTACAATGAGCAGTTCTTC | CASSQVQRTYNEQFF
TRBJ2-5 | TRBV5-5 | - | TRBD2 | TGTGCCAGCAGCCCGGGACTAGCGAACAAAGAGACCCAGTACTTC | CASSPGLANKETQYF
TRBJ2-3 | TRBV27 | - | TRBD2 | TGTGCCAGCAGAATATCCCGGGACTACAATTTCACAGATACGCAGTATTTT | CASRISRDYNFTDTQYF
TRBJ2-1 | TRBV7-3 | - | TRBD1 | TGTGCCAGCAGCTTACGGGACAGGGACAATGAGCAGTTCTTC | CASSLRDRDNEQFF
TRBJ2-1 | TRBV5-1 | - | - | TGCGCCAGCAGCTTGGCCGGGGGAGGTGCCTACAATGAGCAGTTCTTC | CASSLAGGGAYNEQFF
TRBJ2-3 | TRBV18 | - | - | TGTGCCAGCTCACCACGCTCGGTAGATACGCAGTATTTT | CASSPRSVDTQYF
TRBJ2-1 | TRBV5-1 | few | TRBD2 | TGCGCCAGCAGCCCGGGGGAGCGGGAGGACAATGAGCAGTTCTTC | CASSPGEREDNEQFF
TRBJ2-7 | TRBV4-2 | - | TRBD1 | TGTGCCAGCAGCCAAGAAGAGGGACAGGGGGCCTACGAGCAGTACTTC | CASSQEEGQGAYEQYF
TRBJ1-6 | TRBV19 | - | - | TGTGCCAGTAGTATCGAAGGCAGGGAGGTCCACTTT | CASSIEGREVHF
TRBJ1-2 | TRBV15 | once | TRBD1 | TGTGCCACCAGCAGGGAGACAGGGAACTATGGCTACACCTTC | CATSRETGNYGYTF
TRBJ1-2 | TRBV5-6 | few | - | TGTGCCAGCAGCTTGGGTCTATTAGGGGTTTCAGATGGCTACACCTTC | CASSLGLLGVSDGYTF
TRBJ2-3 | TRBV24-1 | - | - | TGTGCCACCAGTGGGAGGGGACAGAGCACAGATACGCAGTATTTT | CATSGRGQSTDTQYF
TRBJ1-3 | TRBV18 | - | - | TGTGCCAGCTCACCCACAGGTACCGCTGGAAACACCATATATTTT | CASSPTGTAGNTIYF
TRBJ1-2 | TRBV11-1 | once | TRBD1 | TGTGCCAGCAGCTTCACAGGGGGAGGCTACACCTTC | CASSFTGGGYTF
TRBJ1-4 | TRBV5-1 | - | - | TGCGCCAGCAGCTTGTCAAGCACTAATGAAAAACTGTTTTTT | CASSLSSTNEKLFF
TRBJ1-2 | TRBV11-2 | - | - | TGTGCCAGCAGCTTAGACAGGGGCTATGGCTACACCTTC | CASSLDRGYGYTF
TRBJ2-5 | TRBV24-1 | - | TRBD1 | TGTGCCACCAGCGACCCCGATGGGACAGAGCCTCCAGAGACCCAGTACTTC | CATSDPDGTEPPETQYF
TRBJ2-7 | TRBV5-4 | once | TRBD1 | TGTGCCAGCAGCTCAGGGGCCGGGACAGGGGCGTACGAGCAGTACTTC | CASSSGAGTGAYEQYF
TRBJ2-1 | TRBV7-8 | once | TRBD2 | TGTGCCAGCAGCCTCACGCGGGAGAGGTATGAGCAGTTCTTC | CASSLTRERYEQFF
TRBJ1-1 | TRBV5-1 | once | - | TGCGCCACTCACAGGGATGGCCTGGGCACTGAAGCTTTCTTT | CATHRDGLGTEAFF
TRBJ2-1 | TRBV5-1 | - | TRBD1 | TGCGCCAGCAGTGGCACCCCCGGGACAGTCTCCTTAAATGAGCAGTTCTTC | CASSGTPGTVSLNEQFF
TRBJ2-1 | TRBV7-9 | - | - | TGTGCCAGCAGCTTTAGACTCGACGACAATGAGCAGTTCTTC | CASSFRLDDNEQFF
TRBJ2-2 | TRBV29-1 | - | TRBD2 | TGCAGCGTTTATAAGCGGGAGAACACCGGGGAGCTGTTTTTT | CSVYKRENTGELFF
TRBJ2-3 | TRBV7-2 | - | - | TGTGCCAGCAGCTTCCTACCAGGGGATACGCAGTATTTT | CASSFLPGDTQYF
TRBJ2-1 | TRBV7-2 | - | TRBD1 | TGTGCCAGCAGAAAAGACAGGGAATCCTACAATGAGCAGTTCTTC | CASRKDRESYNEQFF
TRBJ2-5 | TRBV11-3 | - | - | TGTGCCAGCAGCTTAGCGGGAGAGACCCAGTACTTC | CASSLAGETQYF
TRBJ1-1 | TRBV5-1 | - | TRBD1 | TGCGCCAGCAGCTTCTCAGGGGGAAGTAACGGTGAAGCTTTCTTT | CASSFSGGSNGEAFF
TRBJ1-5 | TRBV3-1/TRBV3-2 | once | - | TGTGCCAGCAGCTCAGGGGCTCAGCCCCAGCATTTT | CASSSGAQPQHF
TRBJ2-7 | TRBV5-8 | - | - | TGTGCCAGCAGCTTGGTAACTGACTCTCAGGGCGGCTACGAGCAGTACTTC | CASSLVTDSQGGYEQYF
TRBJ1-6 | TRBV11-2 | - | - | TGTGCCAGCAGCTTAGGGCCAGGATATAATTCACCCCTCCACTTT | CASSLGPGYNSPLHF
TRBJ2-6 | TRBV7-3 | once | - | TGTGCCAGCAGCCGTACTGGGGCCAACGTCCTGACTTTC | CASSRTGANVLTF
TRBJ2-3 | TRBV7-8 | - | - | TGTGCCAGCAGCTTATTGGCGGAGTTGAGCACAGATACGCAGTATTTT | CASSLLAELSTDTQYF
TRBJ1-1 | TRBV7-8 | - | TRBD1 | TGTGCCAGCAGCCGGGACAGGAATTGGTGGCGGACTGAAGCTTTCTTT | CASSRDRNWWRTEAFF
TRBJ1-2 | TRBV9 | - | - | TGTGCCAGCAGCGTAGAGGCAGGCCTATATGGCTACACCTTC | CASSVEAGLYGYTF
TRBJ2-1 | TRBV24-1 | few | - | TGTGCCACCAGTGACCAAAGACTAGTAGGTGAGCAGTTCTTC | CATSDQRLVGEQFF
TRBJ2-3 | TRBV7-2 | - | - | TGTGCCAGCAGCTTATTCCAGGTGGATACGCAGTATTTT | CASSLFQVDTQYF